Listed below are T cell receptor beta chains from one sample, sequenced in a study of shared clonotypes between healthy human individuals. Measured with immunoSEQ multiplex PCR; TCRdb has only the in-frame clones, and not every one. Found here are around 2,100,000 clones, approximately 95% of them singletons; the top ten hold under 1.5%. The sequencing sample was made of naive CD8+ T cells sorted from blood. These receptors came from a man aged 18 to 30 in good health. CDR3s include the opening cysteine and the closing phenylalanine or tryptophan. The order of the fields is J gene, D gene, V gene, clone size, CDR3 protein, CDR3 DNA. A D gene is named only where the DNA matches it firmly. Clone size, where shown, is once, few, many, or a class for clones that have expanded.

j_gene: TRBJ2-7
d_gene: TRBD1
v_gene: TRBV30
abundance: once
CDR3aa: CALDRGTYEQYF
CDR3nt: TGTGCCTTGGACAGGGGGACCTACGAGCAGTACTTC

j_gene: TRBJ1-5
d_gene: .
v_gene: TRBV28
abundance: .
CDR3aa: CASSLSREGVNQPQHF
CDR3nt: TGTGCCAGCAGTTTAAGCCGGGAAGGGGTGAATCAGCCCCAGCATTTT

j_gene: TRBJ2-1
d_gene: .
v_gene: TRBV2
abundance: .
CDR3aa: CASSGVSGWRDSYNEQFF
CDR3nt: TGTGCCAGCAGTGGGGTGTCGGGTTGGAGGGACTCCTACAATGAGCAGTTCTTC

j_gene: TRBJ2-7
d_gene: .
v_gene: TRBV7-9
abundance: .
CDR3aa: CASKGEAYEQYF
CDR3nt: TGTGCCAGCAAAGGCGAGGCCTACGAGCAGTACTTC

j_gene: TRBJ2-7
d_gene: .
v_gene: TRBV27
abundance: .
CDR3aa: CASTHYEQYF
CDR3nt: TGTGCCAGCACCCACTACGAGCAGTACTTC

j_gene: TRBJ1-4
d_gene: .
v_gene: TRBV2
abundance: .
CDR3aa: CASSESSGSEKLFF
CDR3nt: TGTGCCAGCAGTGAAAGTAGTGGCAGTGAAAAACTGTTTTTT

j_gene: TRBJ1-1
d_gene: .
v_gene: TRBV4-1
abundance: .
CDR3aa: CASSLDNTEAFF
CDR3nt: TGCGCCAGCAGTCTCGACAACACTGAAGCTTTCTTT

j_gene: TRBJ2-2
d_gene: .
v_gene: TRBV4-3
abundance: once
CDR3aa: CASSQDSDTGELFF
CDR3nt: TGCGCCAGCAGCCAAGATAGCGACACCGGGGAGCTGTTTTTT

j_gene: TRBJ2-1
d_gene: .
v_gene: TRBV30
abundance: .
CDR3aa: CAWSWTEYNEQFF
CDR3nt: TGTGCCTGGAGTTGGACGGAGTACAATGAGCAGTTCTTC

j_gene: TRBJ2-7
d_gene: TRBD2
v_gene: TRBV4-3
abundance: .
CDR3aa: CASSQVIAGGYEQYF
CDR3nt: TGCGCCAGCAGCCAAGTAATAGCGGGAGGCTACGAGCAGTACTTC

j_gene: TRBJ1-1
d_gene: .
v_gene: TRBV11-2
abundance: few
CDR3aa: CASSPTRSEAFF
CDR3nt: TGTGCCAGCAGCCCCACCCGGTCTGAAGCTTTCTTT